Presented here are 27 T cell receptor beta chains from one specimen sequenced in a study of radiotherapy plus CTLA-4 blockade in lung cancer (dated by TCRdb to about 2018). To prepare the library, the immunoSEQ multiplex PCR assay was applied. TCRdb provides this immuneACCESS table in a form limited to in-frame rearrangements. Some clones are lacking; in checked studies, under half of them reflect an unresolved V gene, and why the rest are absent is not known. This sample is represented by 89,000 or so clones; more than 75% of them were singletons. The ten largest clones represent 3.4% of the sample. Here the sequenced sample was peripheral blood, taken from a patient treated with radiotherapy plus ipilimumab. The receptors stem from a human donor with non-small cell lung cancer who had a partial response to radiotherapy plus ipilimumab.

The gene calls are TRBV6-5 and TRBJ2-4, with D possibly matching TRBD1 (6 bases). The CDR3 is 16 residues long. The germline CDR1 and CDR2 sequences are MNHEY and SVGAGI. The V end was cut by 0 bases, the J end by 3 bases, with 12 bases between. CDR3 sequence (DNA): TGTGCCAGCAGTTACTCAGGGGGTTCGGGCAAAAACATTCAGTACTTC. As protein: CASSYSGGSGKNIQYF.

In this sample, this clone turned up a few times. Other nucleotide sequences from this sample produce the same CDR3. V and J are TRBV6-1 and TRBJ2-7; TRBD1 agrees at 10 bases. Germline loops: CDR1 MNHNS, CDR2 SASEGT. V shed 3 bases, J shed 8 bases, and the junction held 16 bases outside the gene matches. This CDR3 is 17 amino acids long. CDR3 in DNA: TGTGCCAGCAGTGATCGGGGACAGGGGTTGAAGGCGAGCAAGCAGTACTTC. The encoded protein is CASSDRGQGLKASKQYF.

This sequence joins TRBV7-3 and TRBJ1-1; the match to TRBD1 covers 10 bases. Germline V lookup: CDR1 SGHTA, CDR2 FQGTGA. The length of the CDR3 is 15 residues. V lost 2 bases, J lost 4 bases, and 4 bases stayed unmatched. As DNA, the CDR3 is TGTGCCAGCAGCTTAGACAGGGGGCGATTCACTGAAGCTTTCTTT. Its protein is CASSLDRGRFTEAFF. The whole variable domain, remainder taken from reference TRBV7-3 and TRBJ1-1, is GAGVSQTPSNKVTEKGKYVELRCDPISGHTALYWYRQSLGQGPEFLIYFQGTGAADDSGLPNDRFFAVRPEGSVSTLKIQRTERGDSAVYLCASSLDRGRFTEAFFGQGTRLTVV.

This clone occurred a few times. The CDR3 nucleotides are TGTGCCAGCAGCCCCGAAGGCGGGAGGCCCTACGAGCAGTACTTC. This sequence encodes CASSPEGGRPYEQYF. The genes are TRBV7-2 and TRBJ2-7; 8 bases match TRBD2. V was pared by 5 bases and J by 2 bases, with 8 bases of the junction left unmatched. The CDR3 is 15 residues long. Germline V gene data show CDR1 as SGHTA and CDR2 as FQGNSA.

J is TRBJ1-5 and V is TRBV19; D remains unclear. This CDR3 comprises 16 residues. CDR1 and CDR2 from the germline V gene are LNHDA and SQIVND (reference sequence). V lost 4 bases, J lost 5 bases, and 18 bases lay in between. The CDR3 DNA follows: TGTGCCAGTAGTACAGATGGAGGGTATGGGGATCAGCCCCAGCATTTT. Protein product: CASSTDGGYGDQPQHF.

This clone appeared a few times. This chain connects TRBV7-3 to TRBJ2-3; a possible D gene is TRBD2 (6 bases). This CDR3 spans 16 amino acids. Germline V gene lookup returns CDR1 SGHTA and CDR2 FQGTGA. Trimming shortened V by 5 bases and J by 1 base, and 16 bases separated the two germline ends. DNA of the CDR3: TGTGCCAGCAGCCTCCGGGACTCAGGCGGCACAGATACGCAGTATTTT. This sequence encodes CASSLRDSGGTDTQYF.

The chain joins TRBV27 to TRBJ2-1; 12 bases line up with TRBD2. The CDR3 runs to 17 residues. The germline V gene has CDR1 MNHEY and CDR2 SMNVEV (reference sequence). The J segment lost 5 bases and the V segment lost 5 bases, leaving 10 bases of the junction unmatched. The CDR3 nucleotides are TGTGCCAGCAGTAGACCGGGGGCTAGCGGGAGGGACAATGAGCAGTTCTTC. Its protein is CASSRPGASGRDNEQFF.

This clone was seen more than once but under ten times. This chain joins TRBV27 and TRBJ2-7; 7 nucleotides align to TRBD2. V lost 5 bases, J lost 4 bases, and 11 bases stayed unmatched. CDR1 MNHEY and CDR2 SMNVEV come from the germline V gene (reference sequence). The CDR3 consists of 15 residues. This CDR3 reads CASSEGGSTAYEQYF. The DNA for the CDR3 is TGTGCCAGCAGTGAGGGCGGGAGTACGGCGTACGAGCAGTACTTC.

The CDR3 bases are TGTGCCAGCAGCGTAGTTGGTGGACTAGCGGGGAGCACAGATACGCAGTATTTT. Translated, it gives CASSVVGGLAGSTDTQYF. This chain uses TRBV9 with TRBJ2-3; the match to TRBD2 covers 12 bases. The CDR3 sequence is 18 residues long. V lost 0 bases and J lost 0; bases outside the gene matches: 5. Germline CDR1 and CDR2: SGDLS and YYNGEE.

This clone appeared a few times. The rearrangement joins TRBV6-5 to TRBJ2-7; 7 bases map to TRBD2. V lost 3 bases, J lost 4 bases, and 3 bases stayed unmatched. The germline CDR1 and CDR2 sequences are MNHEY and SVGAGI. This CDR3 is built from 13 residues. CDR3 DNA: TGTGCCAGCAGTTATCCGGGAGGATACGAGCAGTACTTC. Residues: CASSYPGGYEQYF.

V usage is TRBV21-1 and J usage is TRBJ1-1; the table's D call, TRBD1, has no DNA check behind it. TRBV21-1 is annotated as a pseudogene. The CDR3 runs 15 residues. CDR3 in DNA: TGTGCCAGCAGCAAAGCTCAGGGGAAAAACACTGAAGCTTTCTTT. This gives the protein CASSKAQGKNTEAFF.

The chain carries TRBV5-6 and TRBJ1-1; no clear D gene. The CDR3 has 15 amino acids. V gave up 6 bases and J gave up 2 bases, with 17 bases separating them. Germline V gene sequence: CDR1 SGHDT, CDR2 YYEEEE. This chain's CDR3 is CASIPSLARNTEAFF. The CDR3 DNA reads as TGTGCCAGCATCCCCTCGTTAGCCAGAAACACTGAAGCTTTCTTT.

The gene calls are TRBV27 and TRBJ2-1; tentative D call: TRBD2 (6 bases). Germline loops: CDR1 MNHEY, CDR2 SMNVEV (reference sequence). V was clipped by 7 bases and J by 3 bases, with 13 bases between them. The CDR3 sequence is 14 residues long. The DNA for the CDR3 is TGTGCCAGCACCCCGGGACTGGACTACAATGAGCAGTTCTTC. It is translated as CASTPGLDYNEQFF.

This clone was detected only once. The chain links TRBV6-1 to TRBJ1-5, with 8 bases lining up with TRBD1. The CDR3 covers 16 residues. The V and J ends lost 4 bases and 2 bases, in that order; junction bases with no gene match: 7. The germline V gene has CDR1 MNHNS and CDR2 SASEGT. The CDR3 loop reads CASSVRQGRRNQPQHF. The CDR3 coding sequence is TGTGCCAGCAGTGTAAGACAGGGGAGGCGCAATCAGCCCCAGCATTTT.

V and J are TRBV7-7 and TRBJ2-2; 9 bases line up with TRBD1. There are 15 residues in the CDR3. Germline CDR1 reads SSHAT; CDR2 reads FNYEAQ (reference sequence). The ends lost 5 bases at V and 4 bases at J; junction bases unmatched: 5. CDR3 coding DNA: TGTGCCAGCAGCCGGGGACAGGGAGGCACCGGGGAGCTGTTTTTT. It is translated as CASSRGQGGTGELFF. The full variable domain, with the rest looked up from reference TRBV7-7 and TRBJ2-2, is GAGVSQSPRYKVTKRGQDVTLRCDPISSHATLYWYQQALGQGPEFLTYFNYEAQPDKSGLPSDRFSAERPEGSISTLTIQRTEQRDSAMYRCASSRGQGGTGELFFGEGSRLTVL.

V gene TRBV11-2 combines with J gene TRBJ1-2; TRBD1 is a possible D gene (6 bases). The length of the CDR3 is 16 residues. From germline, CDR1 is SGHAT and CDR2 FQNNGV. With 0 bases removed from V and 0 bases from J, the gap between germline ends came to 11 bases. As DNA, the CDR3 is TGTGCCAGCAGCTTAGATCGTACAGGGTCTAACTATGGCTACACCTTC. Protein product: CASSLDRTGSNYGYTF.

The chain is built from TRBV7-2 and TRBJ2-5; 12 bases fit TRBD1. The germline CDR1 and CDR2 sequences are SGHTA and FQGNSA. V shed 3 bases, J shed 5 bases, and the junction held 10 bases outside the gene matches. The CDR3 contains 17 residues. This CDR3 is CASSFRPGQGALETQYF. The DNA of the CDR3 is TGTGCCAGCAGCTTCCGTCCGGGACAGGGGGCATTGGAGACCCAGTACTTC.

This clone has only one observation. This chain connects TRBV27 to TRBJ2-5; possibly TRBD2 for D (5 bases). The J call is in doubt because the DNA end fits TRBJ2-7 better. Per the germline V gene, CDR1 is MNHEY and CDR2 is SMNVEV (reference sequence). This CDR3 contains 14 residues. This CDR3 reads CASSSPGISYEQYF. CDR3 bases: TGTGCCAGCAGTTCCCCCGGGATATCCTACGAGCAGTACTTC.

This clone was counted a few times. The chain recombines TRBV27 with TRBJ2-1; D is ambiguous. This CDR3 has 13 residues. Germline CDR1 is MNHEY and CDR2 is SMNVEV (reference sequence). V was pared by 10 bases and J by 0 bases, with 10 bases between. The chain's CDR3 is CATRLSSYNEQFF. DNA of the CDR3: TGTGCCACCCGCCTGAGCTCCTACAATGAGCAGTTCTTC.

The genes are TRBV6-6 and TRBJ1-5; TRBD1 agrees at 7 bases. Germline CDR1 MNHNY, CDR2 SVGAGI (reference sequence). V shed 6 bases, J shed 5 bases, and the junction held 4 bases outside the gene matches. This CDR3 contains 13 residues. CDR3 residues: CASRGQQHQPQHF. The CDR3 DNA is TGTGCCAGCAGGGGACAGCAACATCAGCCCCAGCATTTT.

This rearrangement joins TRBV29-1 to TRBJ2-3; possibly TRBD1 for D (5 bases). The CDR3 loop spans 11 amino acids. CDR1 is SQVTM, CDR2 ANQGSEA, per germline. V lost 5 bases to trimming and J lost 10 bases, with 13 bases between them. The CDR3 here is CSVNDRSAQYF. CDR3 DNA: TGCAGCGTTAACGACAGATCGGCGCAGTATTTT.

The count of this clone is one. The V gene is TRBV7-3, the J gene TRBJ2-3; D is possibly TRBD2 (6 bases). Trimming took 1 base from V and 2 from J, leaving 10 bases between them. This CDR3 is built from 15 residues. Germline V CDR1 and CDR2: SGHTA, FQGTGA. The CDR3 protein is CASSLSGGVTDTQYF. As DNA, the CDR3 is TGTGCCAGCAGCTTAAGCGGAGGGGTCACAGATACGCAGTATTTT.

The CDR3 is CASSYKLAGAFNEQFF. Here the CDR3 DNA reads TGTGCCAGCAGTTACAAACTAGCGGGAGCTTTCAATGAGCAGTTCTTC. The V gene is TRBV27, the J gene TRBJ2-1, with 11 nucleotides matching TRBD2. The V gene end was trimmed by 4 bases and the J gene end by 6 bases; junction bases not matched to a gene: 8. CDR3 length: 16 residues. CDR1 is MNHEY, CDR2 SMNVEV, per germline (reference sequence).

V gene TRBV23-1 combines with J gene TRBJ2-7; 9 nucleotides align to TRBD1. TRBV23-1 falls under the ORF class, with uncertain function. The junction had 10 bases not matched to a gene; V was cut back by 8 bases and J by 5 bases. The CDR3 is 14 amino acids. The CDR3 region is CASAPGQGNHEQYF. The CDR3 DNA reads TGCGCCAGCGCACCGGGACAGGGTAACCACGAGCAGTACTTC.

This clone was picked up one time. This chain uses TRBV5-1 with TRBJ2-4; a weak D match, TRBD2 (5 bases). With 0 bases removed from V and 5 bases from J, the gap between germline ends came to 6 bases. CDR3 length: 13 amino acids. Germline V gene sequence: CDR1 SGHRS, CDR2 YFSETQ. This CDR3 reads CASSLVGENIQYF. As DNA, the CDR3 is TGCGCCAGCAGCTTGGTCGGGGAAAACATTCAGTACTTC. The entire variable domain, with the rest obtained from reference TRBV5-1 and TRBJ2-4, is as follows: KAGVTQTPRYLIKTRGQQVTLSCSPISGHRSVSWYQQTPGQGLQFLFEYFSETQRNKGNFPGRFSGRQFSNSRSEMNVSTLELGDSALYLCASSLVGENIQYFGAGTRLSVL.

The chain combines TRBV15 with TRBJ1-2, with a tentative D call TRBD1 (5 bases). V was trimmed by 0 bases and J by 4 bases, leaving 12 bases between them. The CDR3 extends over 15 amino acids. Germline loops: CDR1 LNHNV, CDR2 YYDKDF (reference sequence). This chain's CDR3 is CATSRDWGGLYGYTF. The CDR3 DNA sequence: TGTGCCACCAGCAGAGATTGGGGCGGTCTCTATGGCTACACCTTC.

The chain uses TRBV5-1 and TRBJ2-5; TRBD2 matches at 16 bases. Germline assignment: CDR1 SGHRS and CDR2 YFSETQ. The CDR3 extends over 17 amino acids. The V segment lost 3 bases and the J segment 5 bases; nucleotides outside the gene matches: 7. CDR3 coding DNA: TGCGCCAGCAGCTCTGGGACTAGCGGGAGGGTACTGGAGACCCAGTACTTC. This codes for CASSSGTSGRVLETQYF.